This T cell receptor (beta chain) stems from a study of CD8+ T cells in alopecia areata. Study at large: Once tofacitinib had been taken for 6 to 18 months, 6 months off drug followed.

Specified treatment: oral pan-JAK inhibitor, 5-10 mg twice daily. Extracted from the samples, RNA was reverse transcribed into cDNA to serve as the sequencing template. The repertoire was sequenced with immunoSEQ multiplex PCR; TCRdb's copy has only in-frame clones and lacks some. This sample has nearly 200,000 clones; about three fifths occur once, and the top ten carry 5.5%. The sequences come from CD4+ T cells sorted from blood, collected at week 24, from a patient treated with tofacitinib. The receptor comes from a human donor with alopecia areata.

CDR3 coding DNA: TGCAGCGTCCTTTCTTCTTGTAGGGACCATAGTAGCAATCAGCCCCAGCATTTT. As protein: CSVLSSCRDHSSNQPQHF. The chain couples TRBV29-1 to TRBJ1-5; the D gene is possibly TRBD1 (5 bases). CDR1 SQVTM and CDR2 ANQGSEA come from the germline V gene. V was pared by 6 bases and J by 0 bases, with 24 bases between. The CDR3 totals 18 residues.